This T cell receptor beta chain is from a study of OX40 agonist ivuxolimab in advanced cancers. As for the study in general: Prior anti-PD-1, anti-PD-L1 or anti-CTLA-4 therapy did not bar entry, and approximately 43% had some. Partial responses were achieved by three patients, of whom one had hepatocellular carcinoma and two had cutaneous melanoma.

Broader study findings: The expanded peripheral T cells' antigen specificity was not determined. Partial responders receiving 0.1-3.0 mg/kg showed among the lowest clonal expansion.

TCRdb's copy holds only in-frame clones and misses some; the assay was immunoSEQ multiplex PCR. The sample lists some 90,000 clones, approximately 90% occurring once. About this clone itself: Its specificity is unknown.

The clonotype was recovered from an adult with an advanced solid tumor such as melanoma, head and neck, liver or kidney cancer. Source: CD4+ or CD8+ T cells sorted from blood, taken in a trial of the OX40 agonist ivuxolimab.

CDR3 in amino acids: CASSFTNQPQHF. The CDR3 region has the DNA TGTGCCAGCAGTTTCACGAATCAGCCCCAGCATTTT. The genes are TRBV7-9 and TRBJ1-5, with D uncertain. CDR1 is SEHNR, CDR2 FQNEAQ, per germline (reference sequence). Trimming took 6 bases from V and 4 from J, leaving 7 bases between them. The CDR3 extends over 12 amino acids.